What follows are 15 T cell receptor beta chains derived from one specimen sequenced in a study of spatial heterogeneity in lung cancer. Time point in this sample: blood at routine non-recurrence follow-up after resection. From the 5' RACE reads, TCRdb called clonotypes with MiXCR, one entry per CDR3 protein. There are some 32,000 distinct CDR3 sequences in the sample; 10% occur only once, and 28% lies in the top ten. The specimen comprised PBMCs, sampled at follow-up. The receptors stem from a female donor with early-stage non-small cell lung cancer.

This clonotype was detected only a few times. The chain is built from TRBV28 and TRBJ2-6; 10 positions match TRBD1. The CDR3 extends over 17 amino acids. J was trimmed by 4 bases and V by 6 bases; bases with no gene match: 9. Germline V gene data show CDR1 as MDHEN and CDR2 as SYDVKM. The CDR3 loop reads CASSSRDRGLGANVLTF. The CDR3, as DNA: TGTGCCAGCAGCTCCCGGGACAGGGGTTTGGGGGCCAACGTCCTGACTTTC.

This clonotype was counted many times. V gene TRBV24-1 combines with J gene TRBJ2-7; TRBD1 matches 8 bases. Trimming cost V 7 bases and J 5 bases; bases outside gene matches: 3. The CDR3 length is 12 residues. Germline V gene data show CDR1 as KGHDR and CDR2 as SFDVKD. The CDR3 sequence is CATSQTGDEQYF. In DNA, the CDR3 is TGTGCCACCAGCCAGACAGGGGACGAGCAGTACTTC.

This clonotype came up many times. The J gene is TRBJ2-2, the V gene TRBV27; D is perhaps TRBD1 (5 bases). Germline-derived CDR1 and CDR2 are MNHEY and SMNVEV (reference sequence). This CDR3 comprises 14 residues. V shed 5 bases and J shed 1 base, with 8 bases lying between them. CDR3: CASSPGQNTGELFF. The CDR3 coding sequence is TGTGCCAGCAGTCCCGGACAGAACACCGGGGAGCTGTTTTTT.

This clonotype was found many times. The chain employs TRBV29-1 and TRBJ2-3; possibly TRBD1 for D (5 bases). Germline V gene sequence: CDR1 SQVTM, CDR2 ANQGSEA. V lost 8 bases, J lost 1 base, and 10 bases lay in between. There are 12 residues in the CDR3. This CDR3 reads CSPWGGTDTQYF. In DNA, the CDR3 is TGCAGCCCATGGGGCGGCACAGATACGCAGTATTTT.

This clonotype was seen at least ten times. This chain connects TRBV6-5 to TRBJ1-2, with D tentatively TRBD1 (6 bases). The CDR3 contains 13 residues. V dropped 6 bases and J dropped 5 bases, with 13 bases sitting between them. CDR1 is MNHEY, CDR2 SVGAGI, per germline. The CDR3 coding sequence is TGTGCCAGCAGACAGACAGGTCTATATGGCTACACCTTC. This translates into CASRQTGLYGYTF.

This clonotype was counted only a few times. The rearrangement joins TRBV3-1 to TRBJ2-4; the D call may be TRBD1 or TRBD2 (5 bases each). The V gene lost 4 bases and the J gene lost 5 bases, with 18 bases spanning the gap. The CDR3 has 16 residues. Germline-derived CDR1 and CDR2 are LGHDT and YNNKEL (reference sequence). The CDR3 loop reads CASSRVVGVEENIQYF. CDR3 coding DNA: TGTGCCAGCAGCCGCGTCGTGGGGGTTGAGGAAAACATTCAGTACTTC.

This clonotype occurred many times. This chain connects TRBV6-2 or TRBV6-3 to TRBJ2-1; 11 positions agree with TRBD1. The CDR3 sequence is 15 residues long. J gave up 4 bases and V 4 bases, and 3 bases lay outside the gene matches. Germline CDR1 is MNHEY and CDR2 is SVGEGT. The CDR3, as DNA: TGTGCCAGCAGTTTGGACAGGGGGCTTTACAATGAGCAGTTCTTC. This sequence encodes CASSLDRGLYNEQFF.

The V and J genes are TRBV5-4 and TRBJ2-3; no firm D call. Germline CDR1 and CDR2: SGHNT and YYREEE (reference sequence). The CDR3 extends over 12 amino acids. V was clipped by 4 bases and J by 6 bases, with 9 bases between them. The CDR3 DNA reads TGTGCCAGCAGCCCCTATTTTGATACGCAGTATTTT. This gives the protein CASSPYFDTQYF.

This clonotype has ten or more counts. The V call is TRBV20-1, the J call TRBJ1-5, with 8 bases that match TRBD1. The CDR3 runs 14 residues. Germline lookup yields CDR1 DFQATT and CDR2 SNEGSKA (reference sequence). V trimming: 4 bases; J trimming: 3 bases; junction bases outside the gene matches: 5. The CDR3 DNA is TGCAGTGCTACCGCAGGGGGCCCCAATCAGCCCCAGCATTTT. Protein product: CSATAGGPNQPQHF.

This clonotype occurred many times. The chain is built from TRBV2 and TRBJ2-3, with 8 positions matching TRBD1. With 10 bases clipped from V and 0 bases from J, the junction kept 3 bases outside the gene matches. Germline loops: CDR1 SNHLY, CDR2 FYNNEI. CDR3 size: 13 residues. CDR3 sequence (DNA): TGTGCCAACCGACAGGGGAGCACAGATACGCAGTATTTT. This translates into CANRQGSTDTQYF. Complete variable domain (other parts from reference TRBV2 and TRBJ2-3): EPEVTQTPSHQVTQMGQEVILRCVPISNHLYFYWYRQILGQKVEFLVSFYNNEISEKSEIFDDQFSVERPDGSNFTLKIRSTKLEDSAMYFCANRQGSTDTQYFGPGTRLTVL.

This clonotype was detected many times. The J gene is TRBJ2-7, the V gene TRBV18; the D is unclear. V was clipped by 0 bases and J by 2 bases, with 8 bases between them. The germline gives CDR1 KGHSH, CDR2 LQKENI. This CDR3 has 14 amino acids. Here the CDR3 reads CASSPPGNPYEQYF. DNA of the CDR3: TGTGCCAGCTCACCACCGGGTAACCCCTACGAGCAGTACTTC.

V is TRBV7-9 and J is TRBJ2-3; D unclear. Germline values: CDR1 SEHNR, CDR2 FQNEAQ (reference sequence). The CDR3 length is 11 residues. V lost 4 bases, J lost 6 bases, and 5 bases lay in between. Here the CDR3 DNA reads TGTGCCAGCAGCTCGGAGGATACGCAGTATTTT. Translating gives CASSSEDTQYF.

This clonotype showed up many times. This chain links TRBV29-1 with TRBJ2-3, with D hard to call. V lost 7 bases to trimming and J lost 7 bases, with 9 bases between them. Germline CDR1 SQVTM, CDR2 ANQGSEA. The CDR3 spans 10 residues. CDR3 nucleotide sequence: TGCAGCGCGAAGGATAATACGCAGTATTTT. This codes for CSAKDNTQYF.

This clonotype was observed a handful of times. The CDR3 spells CASSLGGGVFNEQFF. CDR3 nucleotide sequence: TGTGCCAGCAGTTTGGGCGGGGGGGTTTTCAATGAGCAGTTCTTC. The chain is built from TRBV27 and TRBJ2-1; TRBD2 aligns across 9 bases. The CDR3 loop spans 15 amino acids. CDR1 is MNHEY and CDR2 is SMNVEV in the germline V gene (reference sequence). Germline trimming cut 3 bases from V and 6 bases from J; bases unmatched to any gene: 6.

This clonotype was found many times. This chain connects TRBV4-1 to TRBJ2-2, with TRBD1 as a possible D gene (5 bases). Germline lookup yields CDR1 MGHRA and CDR2 YSYEKL. The CDR3 runs to 16 residues. Trimming removed 2 bases from V and 4 bases from J, with 14 bases in between. CDR3 in amino acids: CASSQLRVPSTGELFF. Written as DNA, the CDR3 is TGCGCCAGCAGCCAACTCAGGGTTCCTTCCACCGGGGAGCTGTTTTTT.